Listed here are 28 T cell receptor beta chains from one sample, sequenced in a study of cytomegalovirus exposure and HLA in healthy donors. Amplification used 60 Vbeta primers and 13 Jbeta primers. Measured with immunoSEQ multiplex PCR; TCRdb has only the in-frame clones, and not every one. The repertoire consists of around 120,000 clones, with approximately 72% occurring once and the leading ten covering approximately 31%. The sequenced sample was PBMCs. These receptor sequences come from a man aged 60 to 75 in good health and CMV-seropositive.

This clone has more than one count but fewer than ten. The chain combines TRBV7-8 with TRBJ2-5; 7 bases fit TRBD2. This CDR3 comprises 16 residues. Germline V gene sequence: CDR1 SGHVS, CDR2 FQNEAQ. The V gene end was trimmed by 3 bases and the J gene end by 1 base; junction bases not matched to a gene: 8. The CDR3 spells CASSLYLRGSQETQYF. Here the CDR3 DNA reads TGTGCCAGCAGCTTGTATCTGCGGGGGAGCCAAGAGACCCAGTACTTC.

In nucleotides, the CDR3 is TGTGCCAGCAGCTTAGAGGGGGCAGATACGCAGTATTTT. Encoded protein: CASSLEGADTQYF. The J gene is TRBJ2-3, the V gene TRBV5-6, with D possibly being TRBD1 (6 bases). Trimming removed 2 bases at V and 4 bases at J, with 8 bases between. This CDR3 has 13 residues. Germline values: CDR1 SGHDT, CDR2 YYEEEE.

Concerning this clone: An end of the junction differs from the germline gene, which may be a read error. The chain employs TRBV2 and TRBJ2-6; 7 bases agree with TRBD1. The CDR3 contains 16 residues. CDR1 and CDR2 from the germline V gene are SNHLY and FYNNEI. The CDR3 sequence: CASMPTGMAGANGLTF. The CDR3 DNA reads TGTGCCAGCATGCCGACAGGGATGGCCGGGGCCAACGGCCTGACTTTC.

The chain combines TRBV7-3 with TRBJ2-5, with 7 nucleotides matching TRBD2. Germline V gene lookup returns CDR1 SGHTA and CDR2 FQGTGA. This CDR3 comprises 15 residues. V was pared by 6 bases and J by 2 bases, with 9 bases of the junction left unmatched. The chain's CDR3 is CASSPIAGPQETQYF. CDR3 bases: TGTGCCAGCAGTCCTATAGCGGGCCCGCAAGAGACCCAGTACTTC.

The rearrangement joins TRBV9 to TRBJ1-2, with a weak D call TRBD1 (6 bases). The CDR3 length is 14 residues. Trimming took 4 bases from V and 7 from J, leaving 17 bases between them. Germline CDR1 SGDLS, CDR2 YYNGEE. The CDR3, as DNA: TGTGCCAGCAGCCCTAACGGGGGGGGCGTTGGCTACACCTTC. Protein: CASSPNGGGVGYTF.

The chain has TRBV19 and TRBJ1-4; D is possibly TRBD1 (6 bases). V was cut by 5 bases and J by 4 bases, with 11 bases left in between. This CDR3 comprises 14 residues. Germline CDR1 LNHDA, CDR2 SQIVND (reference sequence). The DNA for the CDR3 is TGTGCCAGTAGTCCCTACAGGGTTAATGAAAAACTGTTTTTT. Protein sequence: CASSPYRVNEKLFF. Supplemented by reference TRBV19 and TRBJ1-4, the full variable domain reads DGGITQSPKYLFRKEGQNVTLSCEQNLNHDAMYWYRQDPGQGLRLIYYSQIVNDFQKGDIAEGYSVSREKKESFPLTVTSAQKNPTAFYLCASSPYRVNEKLFFGSGTQLSVL.

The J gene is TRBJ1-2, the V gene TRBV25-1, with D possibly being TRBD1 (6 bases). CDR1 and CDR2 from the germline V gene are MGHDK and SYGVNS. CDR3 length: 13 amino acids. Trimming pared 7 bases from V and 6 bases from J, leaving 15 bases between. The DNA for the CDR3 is TGTGCCAGCACCGTCGACAGGAGGCATGGCTACACCTTC. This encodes CASTVDRRHGYTF.

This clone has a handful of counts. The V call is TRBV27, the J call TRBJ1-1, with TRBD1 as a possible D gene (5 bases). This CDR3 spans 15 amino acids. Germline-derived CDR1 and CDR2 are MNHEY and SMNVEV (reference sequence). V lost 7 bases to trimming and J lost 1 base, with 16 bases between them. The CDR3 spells CASTPIGGGNTEAFF. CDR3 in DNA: TGTGCCAGCACCCCAATCGGGGGTGGGAACACTGAAGCTTTCTTT.

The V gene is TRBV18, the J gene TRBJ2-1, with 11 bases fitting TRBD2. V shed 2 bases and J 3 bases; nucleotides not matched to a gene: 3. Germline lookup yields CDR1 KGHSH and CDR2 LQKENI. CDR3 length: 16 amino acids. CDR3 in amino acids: CASSPGLAGHYNEQFF. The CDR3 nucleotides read TGTGCCAGCTCACCAGGACTAGCGGGCCACTACAATGAGCAGTTCTTC.

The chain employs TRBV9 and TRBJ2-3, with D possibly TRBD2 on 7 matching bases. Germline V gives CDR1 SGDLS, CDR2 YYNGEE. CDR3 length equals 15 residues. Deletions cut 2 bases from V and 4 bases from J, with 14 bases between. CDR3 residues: CASSVGGGAADTQYF. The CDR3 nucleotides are TGTGCCAGCAGCGTCGGTGGGGGGGCTGCAGATACGCAGTATTTT.

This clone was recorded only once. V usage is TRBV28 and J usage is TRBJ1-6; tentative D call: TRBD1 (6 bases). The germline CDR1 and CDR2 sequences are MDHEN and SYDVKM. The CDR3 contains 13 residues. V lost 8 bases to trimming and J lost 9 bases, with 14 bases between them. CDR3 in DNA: TGTGCCAGCGGGGAACTAGGGGGTTCACCCCTCCACTTT. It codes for CASGELGGSPLHF.

The DNA of the CDR3 is TGTGCCAGCAGCCAAAGGTCACAGGGGGCTGGGGAGCAGTACTTC. This sequence encodes CASSQRSQGAGEQYF. The V gene is TRBV11-3, the J gene TRBJ2-7; the match to TRBD1 covers 9 bases. V trimming: 5 bases; J trimming: 7 bases; junction bases outside the gene matches: 12. The germline V gene encodes CDR1 SGHNT and CDR2 YENEEA. CDR3 length equals 15 residues. Using reference TRBV11-3 and TRBJ2-7 for the parts outside the CDR3, the full variable domain is EAGVVQSPRYKIIEKKQPVAFWCNPISGHNTLYWYLQNLGQGPELLIRYENEEAVDDSQLPKDRFSAERLKGVDSTLKIQPAELGDSAVYLCASSQRSQGAGEQYFGPGTRLTVT.

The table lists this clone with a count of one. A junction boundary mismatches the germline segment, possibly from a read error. CDR3 sequence reads: CASTLRAGNAEAFF. The CDR3 nucleotides read TGTGCCAGCACCTTACGGGCAGGGAACGCTGAAGCTTTCTTT. The rearrangement links TRBV5-4 to TRBJ1-1; possible D gene TRBD1, 5 bases. The CDR3 is made up of 14 amino acids. Germline CDR1 and CDR2: SGHNT and YYREEE (reference sequence).

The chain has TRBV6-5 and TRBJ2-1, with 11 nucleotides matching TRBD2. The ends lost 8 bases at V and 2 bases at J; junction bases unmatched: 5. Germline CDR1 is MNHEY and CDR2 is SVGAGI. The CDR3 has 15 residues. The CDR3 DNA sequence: TGTGCCAGCGCTTTAGCGGGAGGGCCCTACAATGAGCAGTTCTTC. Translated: CASALAGGPYNEQFF.

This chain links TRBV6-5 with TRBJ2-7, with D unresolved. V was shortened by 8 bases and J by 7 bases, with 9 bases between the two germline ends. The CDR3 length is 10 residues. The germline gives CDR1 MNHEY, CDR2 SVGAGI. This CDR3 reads CASRGREQYF. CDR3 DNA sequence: TGTGCCAGCCGCGGCCGAGAGCAGTACTTC.

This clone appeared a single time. The CDR3 sequence is CASSPGNYGYTF. The CDR3 DNA is TGCGCCAGCAGCCCAGGAAACTATGGCTACACCTTC. The chain joins TRBV10-1 to TRBJ1-2, with no clear D. Germline V lookup: CDR1 WNHNN, CDR2 SYGVQD (reference sequence). The germline V and J ends were trimmed by 6 bases and 2 bases, with 7 bases remaining between them. This CDR3 spans 12 amino acids.

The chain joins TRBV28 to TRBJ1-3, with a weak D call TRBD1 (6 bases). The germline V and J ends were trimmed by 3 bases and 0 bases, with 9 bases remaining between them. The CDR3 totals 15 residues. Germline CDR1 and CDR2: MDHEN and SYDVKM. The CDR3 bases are TGTGCCAGCAGTTTGGCGACAGGCTCTGGAAACACCATATATTTT. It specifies CASSLATGSGNTIYF.

CDR3 bases: TGTGCCAGCAGTGAACACCACCGGACAGGGGGCTACGGCTACACCTTC. Its protein product is CASSEHHRTGGYGYTF. The chain links TRBV6-1 to TRBJ1-2, with 11 positions matching TRBD1. After removal of 2 bases from V and 8 bases from J, the junction contained 10 bases not matched to a gene. The CDR3 runs to 16 residues. CDR1 and CDR2 from the germline V gene are MNHNS and SASEGT.

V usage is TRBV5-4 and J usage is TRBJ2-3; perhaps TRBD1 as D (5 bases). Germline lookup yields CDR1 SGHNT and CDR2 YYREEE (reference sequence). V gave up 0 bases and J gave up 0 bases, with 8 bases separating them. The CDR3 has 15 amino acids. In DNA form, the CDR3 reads TGTGCCAGCAGCTTGGCGGCAGGGAGCACAGATACGCAGTATTTT. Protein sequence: CASSLAAGSTDTQYF.

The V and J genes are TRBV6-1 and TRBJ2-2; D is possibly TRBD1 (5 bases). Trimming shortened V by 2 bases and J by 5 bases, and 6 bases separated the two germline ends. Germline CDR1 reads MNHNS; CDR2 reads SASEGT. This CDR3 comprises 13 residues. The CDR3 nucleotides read TGTGCCAGCAGTGAACAGGGAACCGGGGAGCTGTTTTTT. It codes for CASSEQGTGELFF.

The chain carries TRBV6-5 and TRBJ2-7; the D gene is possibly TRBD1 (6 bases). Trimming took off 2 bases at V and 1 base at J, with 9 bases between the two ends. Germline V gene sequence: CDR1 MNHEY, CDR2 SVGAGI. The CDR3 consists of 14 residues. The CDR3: CASSYGQGSYEQYF. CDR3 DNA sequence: TGTGCCAGCAGTTACGGGCAGGGGTCCTACGAGCAGTACTTC.

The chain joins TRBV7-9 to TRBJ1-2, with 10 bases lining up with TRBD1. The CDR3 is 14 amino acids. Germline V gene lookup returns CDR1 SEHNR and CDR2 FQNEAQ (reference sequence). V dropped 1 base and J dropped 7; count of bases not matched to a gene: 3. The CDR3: CASSLEGTGAGYTF. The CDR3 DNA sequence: TGTGCCAGCAGCTTAGAAGGGACAGGGGCTGGCTACACCTTC. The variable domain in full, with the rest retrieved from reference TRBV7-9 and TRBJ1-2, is DTGVSQNPRHKITKRGQNVTFRCDPISEHNRLYWYRQTLGQGPEFLTYFQNEAQLEKSRLLSDRFSAERPKGSFSTLEIQRTEQGDSAMYLCASSLEGTGAGYTFGSGTRLTVV.

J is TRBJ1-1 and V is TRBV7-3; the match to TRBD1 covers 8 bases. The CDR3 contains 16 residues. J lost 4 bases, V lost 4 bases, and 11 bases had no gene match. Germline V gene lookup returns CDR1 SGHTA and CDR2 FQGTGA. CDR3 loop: CASSSSPDRAPTEAFF. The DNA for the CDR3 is TGTGCCAGCAGCTCCAGCCCGGACAGGGCTCCCACTGAAGCTTTCTTT.

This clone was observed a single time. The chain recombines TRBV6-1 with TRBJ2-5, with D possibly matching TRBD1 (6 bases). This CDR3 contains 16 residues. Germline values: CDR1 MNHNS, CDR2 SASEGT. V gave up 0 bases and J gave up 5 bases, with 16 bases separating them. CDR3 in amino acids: CASSEAGHRAGETQYF. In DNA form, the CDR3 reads TGTGCCAGCAGTGAAGCGGGTCACAGGGCAGGGGAGACCCAGTACTTC.

CDR3 DNA sequence: TGTGCCAGCAGCTTGGGGACAGGTACGCGGACCCAGTACTTC. Translating gives CASSLGTGTRTQYF. The J gene is TRBJ2-5, the V gene TRBV5-6; 7 bases are shared with TRBD1. CDR1 and CDR2 from the germline V gene are SGHDT and YYEEEE. V lost 0 bases and J lost 7; bases outside the gene matches: 6. This CDR3 contains 14 residues.

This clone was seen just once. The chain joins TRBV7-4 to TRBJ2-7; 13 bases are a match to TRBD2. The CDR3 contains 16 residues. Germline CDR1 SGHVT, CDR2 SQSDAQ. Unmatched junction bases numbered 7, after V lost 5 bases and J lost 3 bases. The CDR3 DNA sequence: TGTGCCAGCAGCCCAGGGACTAGCGGGGCAGACTACGAGCAGTACTTC. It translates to CASSPGTSGADYEQYF.

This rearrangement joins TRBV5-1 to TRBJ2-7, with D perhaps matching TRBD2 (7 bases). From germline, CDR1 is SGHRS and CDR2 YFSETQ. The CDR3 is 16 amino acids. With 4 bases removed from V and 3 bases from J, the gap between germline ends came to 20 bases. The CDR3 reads CASSPRGGQTYYEQYF. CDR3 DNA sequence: TGCGCCAGCAGCCCGAGGGGGGGACAAACCTACTACGAGCAGTACTTC. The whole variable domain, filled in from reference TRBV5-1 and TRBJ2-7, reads KAGVTQTPRYLIKTRGQQVTLSCSPISGHRSVSWYQQTPGQGLQFLFEYFSETQRNKGNFPGRFSGRQFSNSRSEMNVSTLELGDSALYLCASSPRGGQTYYEQYFGPGTRLTVT.

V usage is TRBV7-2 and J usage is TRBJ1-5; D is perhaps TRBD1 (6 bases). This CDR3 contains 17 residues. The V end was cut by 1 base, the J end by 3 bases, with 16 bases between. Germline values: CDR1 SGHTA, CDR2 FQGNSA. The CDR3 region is CASSLESTGSINQPQHF. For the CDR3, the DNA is TGTGCCAGCAGCTTAGAAAGTACAGGGTCTATCAATCAGCCCCAGCATTTT.